This T cell receptor (beta chain) was documented in a study of shared clonotypes between healthy human individuals. The germline CDR1 and CDR2 sequences are GTSNPN and SVGIG (reference sequence). The CDR3 extends over 11 amino acids. Losses at the gene ends were 4 bases for V and 8 bases for J; bases not matched to a gene: 3. The method was immunoSEQ multiplex PCR; TCRdb's version includes in-frame clones alone and lacks a portion of them. The sample holds about 1.1 million clones, around 78% seen once. The V call is TRBV30, the J call TRBJ1-1; TRBD1 matches 8 bases. The sequenced material came from memory CD4+ T cells from PBMCs. Subset denoted: CD45RA-negative fraction. This sequence was found in a man aged 18 to 35 in good health. Some clones in this sample may be carry-over from other donors' samples. The DNA for the CDR3 is TGTGCCTGGACAGACAGGGGCGAAGCTTTCTTT. Translated, it gives CAWTDRGEAFF.